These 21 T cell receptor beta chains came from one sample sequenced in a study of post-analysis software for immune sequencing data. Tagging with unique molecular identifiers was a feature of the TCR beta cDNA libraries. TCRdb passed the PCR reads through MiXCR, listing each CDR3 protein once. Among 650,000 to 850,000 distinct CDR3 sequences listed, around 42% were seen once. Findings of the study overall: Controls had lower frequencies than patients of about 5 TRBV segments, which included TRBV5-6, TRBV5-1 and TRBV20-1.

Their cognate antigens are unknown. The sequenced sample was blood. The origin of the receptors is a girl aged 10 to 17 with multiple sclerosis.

The CDR3 sequence is CASSYTTGVQETQYF. In DNA form, the CDR3 reads TGTGCCAGCAGTTACACCACAGGGGTTCAAGAGACCCAGTACTTC. V and J are TRBV6-2 or TRBV6-3 and TRBJ2-5; TRBD1 matches at 7 bases. Germline V gene lookup returns CDR1 MNHEY and CDR2 SVGEGT. The CDR3 has 15 amino acids. J gave up 2 bases and V 2 bases, and 5 bases lay outside the gene matches.

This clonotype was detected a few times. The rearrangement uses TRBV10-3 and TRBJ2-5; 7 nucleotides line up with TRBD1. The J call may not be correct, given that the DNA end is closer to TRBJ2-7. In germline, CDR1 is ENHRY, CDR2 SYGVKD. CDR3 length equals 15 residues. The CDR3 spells CAISESTGIGYEQYF. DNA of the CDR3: TGTGCCATCAGTGAGTCGACAGGGATAGGCTACGAGCAGTACTTC.

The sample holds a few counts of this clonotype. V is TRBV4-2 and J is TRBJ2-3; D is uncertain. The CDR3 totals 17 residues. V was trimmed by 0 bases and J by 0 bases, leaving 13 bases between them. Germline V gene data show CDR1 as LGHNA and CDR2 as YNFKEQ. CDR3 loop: CASSQDHPRQSTDTQYF. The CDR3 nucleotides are TGTGCCAGCAGCCAAGATCATCCTAGACAAAGCACAGATACGCAGTATTTT.

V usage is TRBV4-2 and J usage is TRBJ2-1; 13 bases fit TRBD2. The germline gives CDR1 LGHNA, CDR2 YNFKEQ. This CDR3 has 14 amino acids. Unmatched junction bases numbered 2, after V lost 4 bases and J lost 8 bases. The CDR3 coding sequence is TGTGCCAGCAGCCGGGGACTAGCGGGATATGAGCAGTTCTTC. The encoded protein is CASSRGLAGYEQFF.

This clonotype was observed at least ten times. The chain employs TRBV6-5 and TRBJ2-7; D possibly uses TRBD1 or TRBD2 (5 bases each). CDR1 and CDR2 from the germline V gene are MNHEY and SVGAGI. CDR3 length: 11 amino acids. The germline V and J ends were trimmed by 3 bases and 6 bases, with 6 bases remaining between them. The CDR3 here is CASSYGGEQYF. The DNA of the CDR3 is TGTGCCAGCAGTTATGGGGGCGAGCAGTACTTC.

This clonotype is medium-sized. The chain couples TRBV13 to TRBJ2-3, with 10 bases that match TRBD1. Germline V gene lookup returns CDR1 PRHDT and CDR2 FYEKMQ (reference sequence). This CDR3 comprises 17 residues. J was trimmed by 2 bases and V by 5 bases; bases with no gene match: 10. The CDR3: CASSTRGQGMNTDTQYF. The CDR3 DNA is TGTGCCAGCAGCACCAGGGGACAGGGGATGAACACAGATACGCAGTATTTT.

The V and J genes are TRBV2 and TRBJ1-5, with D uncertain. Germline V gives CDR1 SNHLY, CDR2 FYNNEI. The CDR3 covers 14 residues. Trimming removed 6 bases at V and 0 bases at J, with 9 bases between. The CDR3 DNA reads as TGTGCCAGCAGGTCTACAGATAGCAATCAGCCCCAGCATTTT. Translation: CASRSTDSNQPQHF.

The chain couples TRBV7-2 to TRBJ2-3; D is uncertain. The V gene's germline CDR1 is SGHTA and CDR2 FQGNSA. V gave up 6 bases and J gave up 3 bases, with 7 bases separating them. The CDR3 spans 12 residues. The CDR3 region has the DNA TGTGCCAGCAGGTGGTGGACAGATACGCAGTATTTT. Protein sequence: CASRWWTDTQYF.

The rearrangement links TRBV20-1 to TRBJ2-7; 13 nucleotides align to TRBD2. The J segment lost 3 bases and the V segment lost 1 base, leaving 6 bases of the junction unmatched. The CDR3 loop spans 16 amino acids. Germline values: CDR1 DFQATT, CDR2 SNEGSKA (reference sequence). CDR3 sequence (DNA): TGCAGTGCTAGAGCCGAGACTAGCGGGAGGTACTACGAGCAGTACTTC. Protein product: CSARAETSGRYYEQYF.

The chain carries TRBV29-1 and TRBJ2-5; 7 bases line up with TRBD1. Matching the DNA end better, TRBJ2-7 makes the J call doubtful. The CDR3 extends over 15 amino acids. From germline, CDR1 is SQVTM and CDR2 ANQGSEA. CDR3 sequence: CSVQLPRTGFYEQYF. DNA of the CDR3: TGCAGCGTTCAGTTACCGAGGACAGGATTCTACGAGCAGTACTTC.

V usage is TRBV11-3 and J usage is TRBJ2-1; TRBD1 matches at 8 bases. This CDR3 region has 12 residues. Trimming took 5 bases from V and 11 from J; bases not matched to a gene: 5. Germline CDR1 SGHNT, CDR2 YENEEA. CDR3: CASSPGQGQQFF. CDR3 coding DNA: TGTGCCAGCAGCCCAGGACAGGGACAGCAGTTCTTC.

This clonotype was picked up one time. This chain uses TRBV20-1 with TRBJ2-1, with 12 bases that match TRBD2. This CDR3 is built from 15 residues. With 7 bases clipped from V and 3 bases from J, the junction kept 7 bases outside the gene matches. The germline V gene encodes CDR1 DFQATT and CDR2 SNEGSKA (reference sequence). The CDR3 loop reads CSVGRLAGVYNEQFF. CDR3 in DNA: TGCAGTGTAGGTCGACTAGCGGGAGTCTACAATGAGCAGTTCTTC.

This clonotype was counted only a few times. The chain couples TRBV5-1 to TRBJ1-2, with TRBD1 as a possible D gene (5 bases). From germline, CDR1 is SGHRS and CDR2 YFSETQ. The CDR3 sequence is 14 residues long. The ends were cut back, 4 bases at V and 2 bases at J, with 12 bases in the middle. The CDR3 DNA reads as TGCGCCAGCAGCGGACACCAGGAAAACTATGGCTACACCTTC. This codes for CASSGHQENYGYTF. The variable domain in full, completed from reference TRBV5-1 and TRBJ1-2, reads KAGVTQTPRYLIKTRGQQVTLSCSPISGHRSVSWYQQTPGQGLQFLFEYFSETQRNKGNFPGRFSGRQFSNSRSEMNVSTLELGDSALYLCASSGHQENYGYTFGSGTRLTVV.

CDR3 residues: CASRQGGNTEAFF. CDR3 sequence (DNA): TGTGCCAGCAGACAGGGGGGGAACACTGAAGCTTTCTTT. The chain carries TRBV7-2 and TRBJ1-1, with TRBD1 matching over 8 bases. Trimming at V came to 6 bases and at J to 1 base, leaving 1 base not matched to a gene. The CDR3 has 13 amino acids. Germline lookup yields CDR1 SGHTA and CDR2 FQGNSA.

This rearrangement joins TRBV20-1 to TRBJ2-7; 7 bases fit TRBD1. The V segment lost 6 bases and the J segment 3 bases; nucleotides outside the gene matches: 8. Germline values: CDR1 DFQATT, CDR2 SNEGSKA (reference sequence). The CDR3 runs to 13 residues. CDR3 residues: CSAEGGQRYEQYF. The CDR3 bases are TGCAGTGCGGAAGGGGGACAGCGCTACGAGCAGTACTTC.

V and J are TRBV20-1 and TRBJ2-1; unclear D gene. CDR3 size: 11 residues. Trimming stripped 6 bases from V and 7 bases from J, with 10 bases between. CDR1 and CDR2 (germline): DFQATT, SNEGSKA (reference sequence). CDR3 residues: CSAPIPNEQFF. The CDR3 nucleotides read TGCAGTGCCCCGATCCCGAATGAGCAGTTCTTC.

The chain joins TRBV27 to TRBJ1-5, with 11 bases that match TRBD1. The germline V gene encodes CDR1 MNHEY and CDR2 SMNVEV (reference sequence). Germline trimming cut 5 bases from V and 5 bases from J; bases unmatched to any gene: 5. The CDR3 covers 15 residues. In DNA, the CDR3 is TGTGCCAGCAGTCCAGGACAGGGGGCATATCAGCCCCAGCATTTT. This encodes CASSPGQGAYQPQHF.

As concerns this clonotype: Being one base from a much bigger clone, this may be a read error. The CDR3 DNA reads as TGTGCCGGCAGCTTGGACAGGGGAACCACCTACGAGCAGTACTTC. Translated, it gives CAGSLDRGTTYEQYF. This chain connects TRBV11-2 to TRBJ2-7; 9 bases are shared with TRBD1. This CDR3 contains 15 residues. Germline CDR1 is SGHAT and CDR2 is FQNNGV.

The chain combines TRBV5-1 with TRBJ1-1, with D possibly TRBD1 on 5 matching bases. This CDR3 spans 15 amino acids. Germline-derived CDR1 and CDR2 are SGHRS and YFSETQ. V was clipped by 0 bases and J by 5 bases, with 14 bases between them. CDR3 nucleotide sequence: TGCGCCAGCAGCTTGGATGCAGGGAGGTTTACTGAAGCTTTCTTT. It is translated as CASSLDAGRFTEAFF.

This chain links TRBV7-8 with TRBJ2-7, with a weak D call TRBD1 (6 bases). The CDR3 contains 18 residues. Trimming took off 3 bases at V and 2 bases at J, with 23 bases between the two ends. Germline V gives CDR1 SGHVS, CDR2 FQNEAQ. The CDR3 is CASSLGAVTRQYPYEQYF. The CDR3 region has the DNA TGTGCCAGCAGCTTGGGGGCGGTGACGCGGCAATACCCCTACGAGCAGTACTTC.

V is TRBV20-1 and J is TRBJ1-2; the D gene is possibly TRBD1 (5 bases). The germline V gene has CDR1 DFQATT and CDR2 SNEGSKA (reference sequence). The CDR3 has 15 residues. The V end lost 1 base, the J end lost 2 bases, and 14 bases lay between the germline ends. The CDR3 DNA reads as TGCAGTGCTAGAGCCGAGCTCGGGGGGAACTATGGCTACACCTTC. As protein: CSARAELGGNYGYTF.